A selection of T cell receptor beta chains follows, all from one sample in a study of cytomegalovirus exposure and HLA in healthy donors. Assay used: immunoSEQ multiplex PCR; TCRdb lists only in-frame clones, some missing. The sample lists over 100,000 clones; 74% were seen once. The sequenced sample was PBMCs. The receptors derive from a male donor in good health and CMV-seronegative. CDR3s include the opening cysteine and the closing phenylalanine or tryptophan. The D gene is left open where the match is weak. Expanded clones get a size class; other rows say once, few or many, or leave the size out.

j_call v_call d_call clone_size cdr3_nt cdr3_aa
TRBJ1-1 TRBV2 NA NA TGTGCCAGCAGTGAGGGTCAGGCCCGTGAAGCTTTCTTT CASSEGQAREAFF
TRBJ1-6 TRBV7-3 NA NA TGTGCCAGCAGCGCAGCAGGGTTTAATTCACCCCTCCACTTT CASSAAGFNSPLHF
TRBJ1-2 TRBV7-2 TRBD1 NA TGTGCCAGCAGCCGATCCACGAGGGGGCGGCTCTATGGCTACACCTTC CASSRSTRGRLYGYTF
TRBJ2-1 TRBV13 TRBD2 NA TGTGCCAGCAGCTGGTGGACTAGCGGGATGGGGAACAATGAGCAGTTCTTC CASSWWTSGMGNNEQFF
TRBJ1-1 TRBV15 TRBD1 NA TGTGCCACCAGCGGTCACAGGGGGTATGCGACTGAAGCTTTCTTT CATSGHRGYATEAFF
TRBJ2-7 TRBV4-3 NA NA TGCGCCAGCAGCCAAGAACCAGCCGCCGGGGACGAGCAGTACTTC CASSQEPAAGDEQYF
TRBJ1-4 TRBV28 NA NA TGTGCCAGCAGTTTAGGGTTTGGGGGGAATGAAAAACTGTTTTTT CASSLGFGGNEKLFF
TRBJ1-3 TRBV28 NA NA TGTGCCAGCAGTTTAGCAGGGAAAGGAAACACCATATATTTT CASSLAGKGNTIYF
TRBJ2-2 TRBV13 NA once TGTGCCAGCAGCTCCCTGAGGGTGGCGGGGGAGCTGTTTTTT CASSSLRVAGELFF
TRBJ2-1 TRBV7-8 NA few TGTGCCAGCAGCTTAGCGGGGGGGCCTAAGATAAATGAGCAGTTCTTC CASSLAGGPKINEQFF
TRBJ2-1 TRBV28 TRBD2 NA TGTGCCAGCAGTTATAGGGGACTAGCGGGAGAAGTGAATGAGCAGTTCTTC CASSYRGLAGEVNEQFF
TRBJ2-7 TRBV7-6 NA few TGTGCCAGCAGCCCTGAGGGGGGGAGCTCCTACGAGCAGTACTTC CASSPEGGSSYEQYF
TRBJ2-1 TRBV4-2 TRBD2 NA TGTGCCAGCAGCCATAGGACTAGCGGGAGCCATGAGCAGTTCTTC CASSHRTSGSHEQFF
TRBJ2-5 TRBV6-1 TRBD1 NA TGTGCCAGCGAATTGGGACAGGGGGCCTGGGAGACCCAGTACTTC CASELGQGAWETQYF
TRBJ2-7 TRBV9 NA once TGTGCCAGCAGCGTAGATAGCGGACCCTTGGAGGAGCAGTACTTC CASSVDSGPLEEQYF
TRBJ1-2 TRBV25-1 NA few TGTGCCAGCAGTGAATGGCTGTCGGGGGGTGCCTATGGCTACACCTTC CASSEWLSGGAYGYTF
TRBJ2-3 TRBV28 NA NA TGTGCCAGTGGAGCTACCACAGATACGCAGTATTTT CASGATTDTQYF
TRBJ2-7 TRBV28 TRBD1 NA TGTGCCAGCAGTACATCCGGGACAGGTACCATTGAGCAGTACTTC CASSTSGTGTIEQYF
TRBJ2-1 TRBV11-2 TRBD2 NA TGTGCCAGCAGCTTAGCCGGGAGACTAGCGGGAGGGCCTGTGCAGTTCTTC CASSLAGRLAGGPVQFF
TRBJ2-7 TRBV19 TRBD1 NA TGTGCCAGTAGTATCCGACAGGGGGGGACCTACGAGCAGTACTTC CASSIRQGGTYEQYF
TRBJ2-1 TRBV13 TRBD2 NA TGTGCCAGCAGCTTTACTTTAGCGGGAGGGAACAATGAGCAGTTCTTC CASSFTLAGGNNEQFF
TRBJ1-1 TRBV4-3 NA NA TGCGCCAGCAGCCAAGGGGGGGGGCGGGGACTTATGAACACTGAAGCTTTCTTT CASSQGGGRGLMNTEAFF
TRBJ2-7 TRBV30 NA NA TGTGCCTGGAGTGTCCCGTACAGGGCCTACGAGCAGTACTTC CAWSVPYRAYEQYF
TRBJ1-5 TRBV30 NA NA TGTGCCTGGAGGCGACCGGGTATGTTGCCCCAGCATTTT CAWRRPGMLPQHF
TRBJ2-5 TRBV6-4 TRBD1 once TGTGCCAAGACAGGGCGGGAGACCCAGTACTTC CAKTGRETQYF
TRBJ2-4 TRBV28 TRBD1 NA TGTGCCAGCAGTCCGACAGGGGCCGGGGCCAAAAACATTCAGTACTTC CASSPTGAGAKNIQYF
TRBJ1-2 TRBV19 NA NA TGTGCCAGTAGTAGGGCGCGGGGGCAGATCTATGGCTACACCTTC CASSRARGQIYGYTF
TRBJ1-1 TRBV28 NA NA TGTGCCAGCAGTTTTTCAGCGGAGAACACTGAAGCTTTCTTT CASSFSAENTEAFF
TRBJ2-5 TRBV5-1 NA few TGCGCCAGCAGCCGAGACGGGTCCCAAGAGACCCAGTACTTC CASSRDGSQETQYF
TRBJ1-1 TRBV2 TRBD1 NA TGTGCCAGCATACAGGGGATCTCAAACACTGAAGCTTTCTTT CASIQGISNTEAFF
TRBJ2-5 TRBV18 NA NA TGTGCCAGCTCACCAGGAGATCCCCAAGAGACCCAGTACTTC CASSPGDPQETQYF